The sequence of this TCR beta chain was determined in a study of graft-versus-host responses after intestinal transplantation. Study background: Tacrolimus and steroids were given for around three years to all recipients after anti-thymocyte globulin induction. General study points: Early post-transplant declines in HvG were associated with peak levels of circulating GvH clones.

CDR1 SGDLS and CDR2 YYNGEE come from the germline V gene. This CDR3 comprises 12 residues. With V trimmed by 3 bases and J by 10 bases, 3 bases remained unmatched. As for this clone: Its antigen is not identified.

The table came from immunoSEQ multiplex PCR; TCRdb's copy has only in-frame clones and leaves some out. The sample holds some 10,000 clones, 92% seen once. The TCR comes from a human patient who received an intestinal transplant, so some T cells may come from the graft donor. The sample consisted of PBMCs, taken almost 70 days after transplant. J is TRBJ2-1 and V is TRBV9; 8 nucleotides align to TRBD1. CDR3: CASSARGREQFF. CDR3 bases: TGTGCCAGCAGCGCCAGGGGGCGGGAGCAGTTCTTC.